These T cell receptor beta chains were read from a single sample in a study of somatic mutations in cytotoxic T cells in rheumatoid arthritis. Using immunoSEQ multiplex PCR, the repertoire was profiled, and TCRdb retains in-frame clones only, with some absent. The sample has approximately 30,000 clones; approximately 85% are singletons. The material sequenced was CD8+ T cells sorted from blood. The receptors come from an adult with rheumatoid arthritis. Both conserved end residues are part of each CDR3. D genes are given only for firm matches. Rows may omit the clone size; those that give it use once, few, many or a size class.

v_call: TRBV5-1
j_call: TRBJ2-7
cdr3_length: 11
d_call: -
clone_size: once
cdr3_aa: CASSFEYEQYF
cdr3_nt: TGCGCCAGCAGCTTCGAATACGAGCAGTACTTC

v_call: TRBV30
j_call: TRBJ1-2
cdr3_length: 14
d_call: -
clone_size: few
cdr3_aa: CAWSTLGRAHGYTF
cdr3_nt: TGTGCCTGGAGTACCCTAGGCAGGGCCCATGGCTACACCTTC

v_call: TRBV30
j_call: TRBJ2-7
cdr3_length: 15
d_call: TRBD2
clone_size: -
cdr3_aa: CACAIAGGAFYEQYF
cdr3_nt: TGTGCCTGCGCCATAGCGGGAGGTGCGTTCTACGAGCAGTACTTC

v_call: TRBV14
j_call: TRBJ1-1
cdr3_length: 19
d_call: TRBD1
clone_size: -
cdr3_aa: CASSQESRQGWNLNTEAFF
cdr3_nt: TGTGCCAGCAGCCAAGAATCCCGACAGGGATGGAACCTGAACACTGAAGCTTTCTTT

v_call: TRBV9
j_call: TRBJ2-7
cdr3_length: 15
d_call: TRBD1
clone_size: -
cdr3_aa: CASSVGPGGPYEQYF
cdr3_nt: TGTGCCAGCAGCGTAGGGCCAGGGGGACCCTACGAGCAGTACTTC

v_call: TRBV7-2
j_call: TRBJ2-2
cdr3_length: 15
d_call: TRBD2
clone_size: -
cdr3_aa: CASSPLAGVPGELFF
cdr3_nt: TGTGCCAGCAGTCCTCTAGCGGGAGTACCCGGGGAGCTGTTTTTT

v_call: TRBV5-5
j_call: TRBJ2-7
cdr3_length: 12
d_call: -
clone_size: -
cdr3_aa: CASSSADHEQYF
cdr3_nt: TGTGCCAGCAGTTCGGCAGACCACGAGCAGTACTTC

v_call: TRBV7-9
j_call: TRBJ2-7
cdr3_length: 14
d_call: -
clone_size: -
cdr3_aa: CASSLPRETYEQYF
cdr3_nt: TGTGCCAGCAGCTTACCGCGCGAAACTTACGAGCAGTACTTC

v_call: TRBV4-1
j_call: TRBJ2-1
cdr3_length: 15
d_call: TRBD1
clone_size: -
cdr3_aa: CASSQDPGQGNEQFF
cdr3_nt: TGCGCCAGCAGCCAAGATCCGGGACAGGGCAATGAGCAGTTCTTC

v_call: TRBV7-6
j_call: TRBJ2-3
cdr3_length: 16
d_call: TRBD2
clone_size: once
cdr3_aa: CASSLVAGSSTDTQYF
cdr3_nt: TGTGCCAGCAGCTTAGTAGCGGGGTCTAGCACAGATACGCAGTATTTT

v_call: TRBV25-1
j_call: TRBJ1-6
cdr3_length: 14
d_call: -
clone_size: -
cdr3_aa: CASSDSFDNSPLHF
cdr3_nt: TGTGCCAGCTCCGACAGCTTTGATAATTCACCCCTCCACTTT

v_call: TRBV11-3
j_call: TRBJ2-1
cdr3_length: 16
d_call: TRBD1
clone_size: -
cdr3_aa: CASSPTDRGANNEQFF
cdr3_nt: TGTGCCAGCAGCCCGACGGACAGGGGGGCCAACAATGAGCAGTTCTTC

v_call: TRBV19
j_call: TRBJ2-5
cdr3_length: 15
d_call: TRBD2
clone_size: once
cdr3_aa: CASNPGLAGQETQYF
cdr3_nt: TGTGCCAGTAACCCTGGACTAGCGGGGCAAGAGACCCAGTACTTC

v_call: TRBV5-8
j_call: TRBJ1-5
cdr3_length: 15
d_call: -
clone_size: -
cdr3_aa: CASSLAFGSNQPQHF
cdr3_nt: TGTGCCAGCAGCTTGGCGTTCGGGTCCAATCAGCCCCAGCATTTT

v_call: TRBV4-3
j_call: TRBJ2-1
cdr3_length: 16
d_call: TRBD2
clone_size: -
cdr3_aa: CASSQGTSGDYNEQFF
cdr3_nt: TGCGCCAGCAGCCAGGGTACTAGCGGGGATTACAATGAGCAGTTCTTC

v_call: TRBV13
j_call: TRBJ1-2
cdr3_length: 16
d_call: TRBD1
clone_size: few
cdr3_aa: CASSPGQSLANYGYTF
cdr3_nt: TGTGCCAGCAGCCCGGGACAGTCATTAGCTAACTATGGCTACACCTTC

v_call: TRBV10-2
j_call: TRBJ2-7
cdr3_length: 11
d_call: -
clone_size: -
cdr3_aa: CASSPGTLQYF
cdr3_nt: TGCGCCAGCAGCCCGGGGACCTTACAGTACTTC

v_call: TRBV27
j_call: TRBJ2-7
cdr3_length: 16
d_call: -
clone_size: -
cdr3_aa: CASSSPARRGSYEQYF
cdr3_nt: TGTGCCAGCAGTTCCCCCGCCCGGCGGGGCTCCTACGAGCAGTACTTC

v_call: TRBV7-9
j_call: TRBJ2-7
cdr3_length: 15
d_call: TRBD2
clone_size: -
cdr3_aa: CASSLAGLDRYEQYF
cdr3_nt: TGTGCCAGCAGCTTAGCGGGACTAGACCGCTACGAGCAGTACTTC

v_call: TRBV11-2
j_call: TRBJ2-7
cdr3_length: 14
d_call: TRBD2
clone_size: -
cdr3_aa: CASSGGLAGYEQYF
cdr3_nt: TGTGCCAGCAGCGGGGGACTAGCGGGTTACGAGCAGTACTTC

v_call: TRBV7-2
j_call: TRBJ1-5
cdr3_length: 14
d_call: -
clone_size: -
cdr3_aa: CASSLDLGNQPQHF
cdr3_nt: TGTGCCAGCAGCTTGGACCTGGGCAATCAGCCCCAGCATTTT

v_call: TRBV28
j_call: TRBJ2-7
cdr3_length: 13
d_call: -
clone_size: once
cdr3_aa: CASSLMGSYEQYF
cdr3_nt: TGTGCCAGCAGTTTAATGGGTTCCTACGAGCAGTACTTC

v_call: TRBV19
j_call: TRBJ2-7
cdr3_length: 14
d_call: TRBD1
clone_size: -
cdr3_aa: CASSPKKGAVEQYF
cdr3_nt: TGTGCCAGTAGTCCCAAAAAGGGGGCGGTTGAGCAGTACTTC

v_call: TRBV7-9
j_call: TRBJ1-1
cdr3_length: 15
d_call: -
clone_size: -
cdr3_aa: CASSLIAGSGTEAFF
cdr3_nt: TGTGCCAGCAGCTTAATCGCAGGAAGCGGAACTGAAGCTTTCTTT

v_call: TRBV7-9
j_call: TRBJ2-3
cdr3_length: 16
d_call: TRBD2
clone_size: -
cdr3_aa: CASSRTSGRGTDTQYF
cdr3_nt: TGTGCCAGCAGTCGAACTAGCGGGAGAGGGACAGATACGCAGTATTTT

v_call: TRBV7-9
j_call: TRBJ2-1
cdr3_length: 16
d_call: TRBD2
clone_size: -
cdr3_aa: CASSTHGERGYNEQFF
cdr3_nt: TGTGCCAGCAGCACCCATGGGGAGCGGGGTTACAATGAGCAGTTCTTC

v_call: TRBV5-1
j_call: TRBJ2-1
cdr3_length: 13
d_call: -
clone_size: -
cdr3_aa: CASSPISYNEQFF
cdr3_nt: TGCGCCAGCAGCCCGATCTCCTACAATGAGCAGTTCTTC

v_call: TRBV7-3
j_call: TRBJ2-2
cdr3_length: 15
d_call: TRBD2
clone_size: -
cdr3_aa: CASSLSGGFTGELFF
cdr3_nt: TGTGCCAGCAGCCTGAGCGGGGGGTTCACCGGGGAGCTGTTTTTT

v_call: TRBV2
j_call: TRBJ1-3
cdr3_length: 14
d_call: -
clone_size: -
cdr3_aa: CASLKGTGGNTIYF
cdr3_nt: TGTGCCAGCCTCAAGGGGACGGGGGGAAACACCATATATTTT

v_call: TRBV19
j_call: TRBJ2-1
cdr3_length: 13
d_call: -
clone_size: -
cdr3_aa: CASSIWSINEQFF
cdr3_nt: TGTGCCAGTAGTATTTGGTCAATAAATGAGCAGTTCTTC

v_call: TRBV19
j_call: TRBJ2-7
cdr3_length: 14
d_call: TRBD1
clone_size: -
cdr3_aa: CASSTRQGNYEQYF
cdr3_nt: TGTGCCAGTAGTACCAGACAGGGGAACTACGAGCAGTACTTC

v_call: TRBV5-6
j_call: TRBJ2-1
cdr3_length: 12
d_call: -
clone_size: -
cdr3_aa: CASRIRGNEQFF
cdr3_nt: TGTGCCAGCAGAATCAGGGGCAATGAGCAGTTCTTC

v_call: TRBV6-6
j_call: TRBJ2-3
cdr3_length: 15
d_call: TRBD2
clone_size: -
cdr3_aa: CASSYFAGAADTQYF
cdr3_nt: TGTGCCAGCAGTTACTTTGCGGGAGCAGCAGATACGCAGTATTTT

v_call: TRBV5-1
j_call: TRBJ1-1
cdr3_length: 19
d_call: TRBD1
clone_size: -
cdr3_aa: CASSLARGTGTPMNTEAFF
cdr3_nt: TGCGCCAGCAGCTTGGCGAGGGGGACAGGGACCCCAATGAACACTGAAGCTTTCTTT

v_call: TRBV5-5
j_call: TRBJ1-3
cdr3_length: 14
d_call: TRBD1
clone_size: -
cdr3_aa: CASSWGQGGNTIYF
cdr3_nt: TGTGCCAGCAGCTGGGGACAGGGTGGAAACACCATATATTTT

v_call: TRBV10-3
j_call: TRBJ2-3
cdr3_length: 15
d_call: TRBD2
clone_size: -
cdr3_aa: CAIKGSGRAEDTQYF
cdr3_nt: TGTGCCATCAAGGGTAGCGGGAGGGCAGAAGATACGCAGTATTTT

v_call: TRBV2
j_call: TRBJ1-3
cdr3_length: 14
d_call: -
clone_size: -
cdr3_aa: CASSYGTAGNTIYF
cdr3_nt: TGTGCCAGCAGTTACGGGACGGCTGGAAACACCATATATTTT

v_call: TRBV27
j_call: TRBJ2-7
cdr3_length: 13
d_call: -
clone_size: -
cdr3_aa: CATQRVYPNEQYF
cdr3_nt: TGTGCCACCCAGAGGGTCTACCCCAACGAGCAGTACTTC

v_call: TRBV27
j_call: TRBJ2-7
cdr3_length: 13
d_call: -
clone_size: -
cdr3_aa: CASSNRAPGEQYF
cdr3_nt: TGTGCCAGCAGCAACCGGGCCCCTGGCGAGCAGTACTTC

v_call: TRBV7-6
j_call: TRBJ2-2
cdr3_length: 12
d_call: -
clone_size: few
cdr3_aa: CASSRLTGELFF
cdr3_nt: TGTGCCAGCAGTAGGCTCACCGGGGAGCTGTTTTTT

v_call: TRBV19
j_call: TRBJ1-1
cdr3_length: 15
d_call: -
clone_size: -
cdr3_aa: CASSPTDTGYTEAFF
cdr3_nt: TGTGCCAGTAGTCCCACAGATACAGGGTACACTGAAGCTTTCTTT

v_call: TRBV2
j_call: TRBJ2-3
cdr3_length: 17
d_call: TRBD2
clone_size: -
cdr3_aa: CASSEDVLLAVTATQYF
cdr3_nt: TGTGCCAGCAGTGAAGATGTCCTACTAGCGGTGACAGCTACGCAGTATTTT

v_call: TRBV27
j_call: TRBJ2-1
cdr3_length: 16
d_call: TRBD2
clone_size: -
cdr3_aa: CASSFPTASGSGEQFF
cdr3_nt: TGTGCCAGCAGTTTCCCTACGGCTAGCGGGAGTGGTGAGCAGTTCTTC

v_call: TRBV5-8
j_call: TRBJ1-6
cdr3_length: 15
d_call: -
clone_size: once
cdr3_aa: CASSIDRIHNSPLHF
cdr3_nt: TGTGCCAGCAGCATTGACAGGATCCATAATTCACCCCTCCACTTT

v_call: TRBV4-1
j_call: TRBJ2-7
cdr3_length: 16
d_call: -
clone_size: -
cdr3_aa: CASSQGSRGLAYEQYF
cdr3_nt: TGCGCCAGCAGCCAAGGGAGTCGGGGCCTTGCCTACGAGCAGTACTTC

v_call: TRBV6-4
j_call: TRBJ1-1
cdr3_length: 15
d_call: TRBD1
clone_size: -
cdr3_aa: CASSERTGGNTEAFF
cdr3_nt: TGTGCCAGCAGTGAGAGGACAGGGGGGAACACTGAAGCTTTCTTT